What follows are 30 T cell receptor beta chains derived from one specimen sequenced in a study of blood T cell repertoires in COVID-19 (TCRdb year 2020). Receptor libraries were prepared by the immunoSEQ multiplex PCR assay. The clones in this table, taken by TCRdb from immuneACCESS, are in-frame only. Not every clone is retained; where verified, under half of the shortfall comes from an unresolved V gene, and the cause of the rest is unknown. Within this sample are 35,000 to 50,000 clones, with about 80% of them counted one time only. Less than 25% of the sample goes to the ten largest clones. The material sequenced was peripheral blood. The receptors here all came from a human donor with acute or convalescent COVID-19. The donor label of this sample is uncertain.

V is TRBV30 and J is TRBJ2-2; TRBD1 is a possible D gene (5 bases). Germline CDR1 GTSNPN, CDR2 SVGIG (reference sequence). The CDR3 sequence is 15 residues long. Trimming took off 0 bases at V and 6 bases at J, with 14 bases between the two ends. The DNA for the CDR3 is TGTGCCTGGAGTGTAGGGCCAGGGTACGCCGGGGAGCTGTTTTTT. Protein product: CAWSVGPGYAGELFF.

The rearrangement links TRBV28 to TRBJ1-4, with TRBD1 as a possible D gene (5 bases). CDR1 and CDR2 (germline): MDHEN, SYDVKM. The CDR3 covers 14 residues. The V gene lost 10 bases and the J gene lost 3 bases, with 15 bases spanning the gap. CDR3 DNA: TGTGCCATTAAAAGGGGTCAGGCTAATGAAAAACTGTTTTTT. This translates into CAIKRGQANEKLFF. The entire variable domain, with the rest obtained from reference TRBV28 and TRBJ1-4, is as follows: DVKVTQSSRYLVKRTGEKVFLECVQDMDHENMFWYRQDPGLGLRLIYFSYDVKMKEKGDIPEGYSVSREKKERFSLILESASTNQTSMYLCAIKRGQANEKLFFGSGTQLSVL.

This clone appeared once. This rearrangement joins TRBV10-1 to TRBJ2-1, with a possible D match to TRBD2 (6 bases). CDR1 and CDR2 from the germline V gene are WNHNN and SYGVQD (reference sequence). CDR3 size: 14 residues. With 3 bases removed from V and 7 bases from J, the gap between germline ends came to 13 bases. The DNA for the CDR3 is TGCGCCAGCAGTGACGACGGGAGAGAGAATGAGCAGTTCTTC. This encodes CASSDDGRENEQFF.

The CDR3 bases are TGTGCCAGCAGCCAAAGCGGGGACACCGGGGAGCTGTTTTTT. Its translation: CASSQSGDTGELFF. The V gene is TRBV7-7, the J gene TRBJ2-2, with TRBD2 identical over 7 bases. The CDR3 covers 14 residues. The V and J ends lost 5 bases and 3 bases, in that order; junction bases with no gene match: 3. CDR1 and CDR2 (germline): SSHAT, FNYEAQ (reference sequence).

The chain carries TRBV3-1 (or the pseudogene TRBV3-2) and TRBJ1-2; 8 bases align to TRBD1. From germline, CDR1 is LGHDT and CDR2 YNNKEL (reference sequence). The CDR3 extends over 15 amino acids. V lost 4 bases to trimming and J lost 5 bases; unmatched junction nucleotides: 9. The CDR3 protein is CASSPGGGGSYGYTF. The CDR3 nucleotides are TGTGCCAGCAGCCCAGGGGGCGGGGGTTCGTATGGCTACACCTTC.

As for this clone: At the DNA level, this CDR3 is encoded by other sequences in the same sample as well. The chain carries TRBV28 and TRBJ1-1; weak D call: TRBD1 (6 bases). CDR1 is MDHEN and CDR2 is SYDVKM in the germline V gene. Between the trimmed V and J ends, which lost 5 bases and 0 bases, there was a span of 19 bases. The CDR3 length is 17 residues. The CDR3 DNA reads as TGTGCCAGCAGTCCCCTAGGCGGGGGGGCCTTGAACACTGAAGCTTTCTTT. Amino acids: CASSPLGGGALNTEAFF. Together with reference TRBV28 and TRBJ1-1, the CDR3 gives the full variable domain: DVKVTQSSRYLVKRTGEKVFLECVQDMDHENMFWYRQDPGLGLRLIYFSYDVKMKEKGDIPEGYSVSREKKERFSLILESASTNQTSMYLCASSPLGGGALNTEAFFGQGTRLTVV.

Only one count was recorded for this clone. J is TRBJ2-3 and V is TRBV6-7; a weak D match, TRBD2 (5 bases). TRBV6-7 is sorted into the ORF group, with uncertain function. The ends were cut back, 7 bases at V and 4 bases at J, with 30 bases in the middle. The CDR3 has 19 residues. The CDR3 spells CASTPLSRGFGMWADTQYF. The CDR3 DNA reads TGTGCCAGCACCCCCCTCTCCCGGGGTTTCGGTATGTGGGCAGATACGCAGTATTTT.

The chain recombines TRBV29-1 with TRBJ2-5; the D gene is possibly TRBD2 (6 bases). The CDR3 consists of 16 residues. Germline lookup yields CDR1 SQVTM and CDR2 ANQGSEA. Trimming took off 7 bases at V and 5 bases at J, with 26 bases between the two ends. The CDR3 here is CSAPPQGSASAETQYF. CDR3 sequence (DNA): TGCAGCGCTCCACCCCAAGGGTCGGCTAGCGCGGAGACCCAGTACTTC.

Here the CDR3 reads CASSPNEDQPQHF. DNA for the CDR3: TGTGCCAGCTCACCTAACGAGGATCAGCCCCAGCATTTT. The chain links TRBV18 to TRBJ1-5; D remains unclear. V was cut by 3 bases and J by 5 bases, with 8 bases left in between. Germline CDR1 reads KGHSH; CDR2 reads LQKENI. This CDR3 is 13 amino acids long.

The chain combines TRBV28 with TRBJ1-2; the D gene is possibly TRBD1 (5 bases). The germline V gene has CDR1 MDHEN and CDR2 SYDVKM. The V and J ends lost 3 bases and 3 bases respectively, with 11 bases between them. The CDR3 is 14 residues long. In nucleotides, the CDR3 is TGTGCCAGCAGTTTGGGTGGAGGGGACTATGGCTACACCTTC. It encodes CASSLGGGDYGYTF.

V usage is TRBV12-5 and J usage is TRBJ2-1; weak D call: TRBD2 (5 bases). The CDR3 runs to 17 residues. CDR1 and CDR2 from the germline V gene are LGHNT and FRNRAP. Trimming left V 0 bases short and J 7 bases short, with 19 bases between. For the CDR3, the DNA is TGTGCTAGTGGTTTGGTACTCAATTCCCCTCGGGGAAATGAGCAGTTCTTC. Translated: CASGLVLNSPRGNEQFF.

The chain couples TRBV2 to TRBJ2-1; a weak D match, TRBD2 (6 bases). Trimming shortened V by 2 bases and J by 9 bases, and 17 bases separated the two germline ends. Per the germline V gene, CDR1 is SNHLY and CDR2 is FYNNEI. CDR3 size: 15 residues. CDR3 sequence: CASSEPLAPSLEQFF. The CDR3 DNA sequence: TGTGCCAGCAGTGAACCCCTAGCGCCGTCTCTTGAGCAGTTCTTC. Full variable domain (remainder filled in from reference TRBV2 and TRBJ2-1): EPEVTQTPSHQVTQMGQEVILRCVPISNHLYFYWYRQILGQKVEFLVSFYNNEISEKSEIFDDQFSVERPDGSNFTLKIRSTKLEDSAMYFCASSEPLAPSLEQFFGPGTRLTVL.

The V call is TRBV27, the J call TRBJ2-3; 9 bases agree with TRBD2. Losses at the gene ends were 5 bases for V and 2 bases for J; bases not matched to a gene: 5. The length of the CDR3 is 15 residues. CDR1 is MNHEY and CDR2 is SMNVEV in the germline V gene (reference sequence). CDR3 protein: CASSRAGGITDTQYF. DNA for the CDR3: TGTGCCAGCAGTAGGGCGGGGGGGATCACAGATACGCAGTATTTT.

The gene calls are TRBV28 and TRBJ1-2; TRBD1 matches 9 bases. After removal of 6 bases from V and 10 bases from J, the junction contained 15 bases not matched to a gene. The CDR3 runs 15 residues. From germline, CDR1 is MDHEN and CDR2 SYDVKM. CDR3: CASSPTDGTGFVYTF. In nucleotides, the CDR3 is TGTGCCAGCAGCCCTACCGACGGGACAGGGTTTGTCTACACCTTC.

This clone has just a few counts. The rearrangement links TRBV4-3 to TRBJ1-2; 9 bases line up with TRBD1. V trimming: 3 bases; J trimming: 6 bases; junction bases outside the gene matches: 11. Germline V lookup: CDR1 LGHNA, CDR2 YSLEER. The CDR3 totals 16 residues. Here the CDR3 reads CASSQGGDRVGDGYTF. Written as DNA, the CDR3 is TGCGCCAGCAGCCAGGGGGGGGACAGGGTGGGAGATGGCTACACCTTC.

The chain is built from TRBV7-6 and TRBJ1-1; D is undetermined. Trimming took off 0 bases at V and 0 bases at J, with 5 bases between the two ends. The CDR3 has 14 residues. CDR1 and CDR2 from the germline V gene are SGHVS and FNYEAQ. Here the CDR3 reads CASSLAPVNTEAFF. Here the CDR3 DNA reads TGTGCCAGCAGCTTAGCCCCAGTGAACACTGAAGCTTTCTTT.

The V and J genes are TRBV27 and TRBJ1-4; D not certain. The CDR3 length is 15 residues. Germline CDR1 is MNHEY and CDR2 is SMNVEV (reference sequence). V shed 5 bases and J shed 3 bases, with 13 bases lying between them. The DNA of the CDR3 is TGTGCCAGCAGTGCCCTAGGAGGGCCTAATGAAAAACTGTTTTTT. It codes for CASSALGGPNEKLFF.

The chain's CDR3 is CASSTLTGNNQPQHF. The CDR3 DNA is TGTGCCAGCAGCACCTTGACAGGGAACAATCAGCCCCAGCATTTT. J is TRBJ1-5 and V is TRBV5-6, with 7 nucleotides matching TRBD1. V shed 4 bases and J 3 bases; nucleotides not matched to a gene: 7. This CDR3 comprises 15 residues. Germline CDR1 and CDR2: SGHDT and YYEEEE.

The CDR3: CASSLGAGMDSPLHF. Written as DNA, the CDR3 is TGTGCCAGCAGCTTAGGGGCAGGGATGGATTCACCCCTCCACTTT. This chain uses TRBV7-6 with TRBJ1-6; D possibly corresponds to TRBD1 (5 bases). The CDR3 length is 15 residues. Trimming pared 1 base from V and 8 bases from J, leaving 12 bases between. The germline gives CDR1 SGHVS, CDR2 FNYEAQ.

The DNA of the CDR3 is TGTGCCAGCAGCCAAAAGGGACTAGCGGGGGCTACTAATGAGCAGTTCTTC. Translation gives CASSQKGLAGATNEQFF. The chain recombines TRBV3-1 (or the pseudogene TRBV3-2) with TRBJ2-1, with 14 bases fitting TRBD2. The V gene's germline CDR1 is LGHDT and CDR2 YNNKEL (reference sequence). Trimming at V came to 2 bases and at J to 7 bases, leaving 7 bases not matched to a gene. The CDR3 has 17 amino acids.

The chain links TRBV13 to TRBJ2-7; 9 bases match TRBD2. The V and J ends lost 5 bases and 2 bases, in that order; junction bases with no gene match: 7. Germline V gene data show CDR1 as PRHDT and CDR2 as FYEKMQ (reference sequence). This CDR3 has 15 amino acids. DNA of the CDR3: TGTGCCAGCAGCCGCGGGGGGGTTGTTCCCTACGAGCAGTACTTC. This gives the protein CASSRGGVVPYEQYF.

This clone was detected only a few times. This chain uses TRBV5-1 with TRBJ2-7; D is undetermined. Germline V gene data show CDR1 as SGHRS and CDR2 as YFSETQ. V shed 5 bases and J shed 0 bases, with 15 bases lying between them. The length of the CDR3 is 15 residues. For the CDR3, the DNA is TGCGCCAGCAGGGTTCAGGCACACATCTCCTACGAGCAGTACTTC. Amino acid sequence: CASRVQAHISYEQYF. The whole variable domain, remainder taken from reference TRBV5-1 and TRBJ2-7, is KAGVTQTPRYLIKTRGQQVTLSCSPISGHRSVSWYQQTPGQGLQFLFEYFSETQRNKGNFPGRFSGRQFSNSRSEMNVSTLELGDSALYLCASRVQAHISYEQYFGPGTRLTVT.

J is TRBJ1-5 and V is TRBV5-5; no clear D. Germline CDR1 is SGHKS and CDR2 is YYEKEE (reference sequence). Trimming left V 0 bases short and J 8 bases short, with 9 bases between. This CDR3 comprises 13 residues. The DNA for the CDR3 is TGTGCCAGCAGCTTGGTTCCTTTAGAGCCCCAGCATTTT. Translation gives CASSLVPLEPQHF.

The chain joins TRBV24-1 to TRBJ2-5; 7 nucleotides agree with TRBD1. Trimming removed 3 bases from V and 4 bases from J; junction bases left unmatched: 10. Per germline, CDR1 KGHDR and CDR2 SFDVKD. This CDR3 is 16 amino acids long. The CDR3 spells CATSDTRTGVGETQYF. The CDR3 DNA reads TGTGCCACCAGTGATACTCGGACAGGTGTGGGAGAGACCCAGTACTTC.

The V call is TRBV24-1, the J call TRBJ2-4; D might be TRBD1 (6 bases). The ends were cut back, 2 bases at V and 0 bases at J, with 16 bases in the middle. Germline-derived CDR1 and CDR2 are KGHDR and SFDVKD. The CDR3 has 18 residues. In nucleotides, the CDR3 is TGTGCCACCAGTGATTCTTCTTCAGGGGTAGGAGCCAAAAACATTCAGTACTTC. Translating gives CATSDSSSGVGAKNIQYF.

Sample share makes this clone medium-sized. The chain links TRBV7-9 to TRBJ2-5, with D maybe TRBD1 (6 bases). V lost 2 bases and J 2 bases, leaving 15 bases between the germline ends. The CDR3 extends over 16 amino acids. Germline-derived CDR1 and CDR2 are SEHNR and FQNEAQ (reference sequence). CDR3 sequence reads: CASSLKGQIIQETQYF. The CDR3 DNA is TGTGCCAGCAGCTTAAAAGGACAGATTATACAAGAGACCCAGTACTTC.

The chain employs TRBV6-5 and TRBJ2-5, with a tentative D call TRBD2 (5 bases). V shed 6 bases and J shed 4 bases, with 15 bases lying between them. Germline CDR1 MNHEY, CDR2 SVGAGI. CDR3 length: 14 residues. DNA for the CDR3: TGTGCCAGCAGCTCACCCCGGGGAAGAGAGACCCAGTACTTC. It encodes CASSSPRGRETQYF.

This clone was detected a few times. This chain links TRBV11-2 with TRBJ1-6; D is perhaps TRBD1 (5 bases). Germline-derived CDR1 and CDR2 are SGHAT and FQNNGV. This CDR3 has 14 residues. Trimming left V 6 bases short and J 7 bases short, with 13 bases between. The CDR3 sequence: CASRLQGINSPLHF. CDR3 sequence (DNA): TGTGCCAGCAGGCTCCAGGGAATAAATTCACCCCTCCACTTT.

The sample holds a few counts of this clone. V is TRBV14 and J is TRBJ2-1, with TRBD1 identical over 7 bases. The germline CDR1 and CDR2 sequences are SGHDN and FVKESK. The V segment lost 6 bases and the J segment 4 bases; nucleotides outside the gene matches: 9. The CDR3 spans 15 residues. CDR3 nucleotides: TGTGCCAGCAGACAGGGGTCTAAAACGTACAATGAGCAGTTCTTC. Translation gives CASRQGSKTYNEQFF.

The chain has TRBV7-8 and TRBJ1-1; TRBD1 is a possible D gene (6 bases). The CDR3 contains 16 residues. V was clipped by 5 bases and J by 4 bases, with 20 bases between them. Looked up from germline, CDR1 is SGHVS and CDR2 is FQNEAQ. This CDR3 is CASSVGTWSWGTEAFF. The CDR3 DNA sequence: TGTGCCAGCAGCGTGGGGACATGGTCCTGGGGCACTGAAGCTTTCTTT.